A selection of T cell receptor beta chains follows, all from one sample in a study of spatial heterogeneity in lung cancer. TCRdb re-derived calls from the 5' RACE reads in MiXCR, one entry per CDR3 protein. The table records 3,500 to 4,500 distinct CDR3 sequences, less than 6.5% of them present only once. This material consisted of lung tumor tissue, taken at surgery. The receptors here all came from a female donor with early-stage non-small cell lung cancer. Each CDR3 is given with its conserved first and last residue. D genes are given only for firm matches. The size field reads once, few, many, or a class for an expanded clone.

j_gene	v_gene	d_gene	abundance	CDR3aa	CDR3nt
TRBJ1-3	TRBV4-1	TRBD1	medium-sized	CASSYGQEVSGNTIYF	TGCGCCAGCAGCTACGGACAGGAAGTCTCTGGAAACACCATATATTTT
TRBJ2-7	TRBV6-6	TRBD1	medium-sized	CASSRGQGSPYEQYF	TGTGCCAGCAGCCGGGGACAGGGAAGCCCCTACGAGCAGTACTTC
TRBJ1-3	TRBV5-5	.	medium-sized	CASSSDAARNTIYF	TGTGCCAGCAGCTCTGACGCGGCGCGGAACACCATATATTTT
TRBJ2-1	TRBV3-1	TRBD2	medium-sized	CASSRNGGDNEQFF	TGTGCCAGCAGTCGCAACGGGGGGGACAATGAGCAGTTCTTC
TRBJ2-3	TRBV6-2/TRBV6-3	TRBD1	medium-sized	CASTRGPMSTDTQYF	TGTGCCAGCACCAGGGGGCCCATGAGCACAGATACGCAGTATTTT
TRBJ2-7	TRBV7-6	.	large	CASSLEEGSYEQYF	TGTGCCAGCAGCTTAGAAGAAGGGTCCTACGAGCAGTACTTC
TRBJ2-6	TRBV5-4	TRBD2	few	CASSGLAGSSGANVLTF	TGTGCCAGCAGCGGACTAGCGGGGTCCTCTGGGGCCAACGTCCTGACTTTC
TRBJ1-5	TRBV20-1	TRBD1	medium-sized	CSARPDRGGNQPQHF	TGCAGTGCTAGACCCGACAGGGGCGGTAATCAGCCCCAGCATTTT
TRBJ1-2	TRBV5-1	.	medium-sized	CASSLDQVPGYTF	TGCGCCAGCAGCTTGGATCAGGTCCCTGGCTACACCTTC
TRBJ2-3	TRBV20-1	.	medium-sized	CSARDGGGTDTQYF	TGCAGTGCTAGAGACGGCGGGGGCACAGATACGCAGTATTTT
TRBJ1-2	TRBV15	.	medium-sized	CATSRDKQLANYGYTF	TGTGCCACCAGCAGAGATAAACAGCTAGCTAACTATGGCTACACCTTC
TRBJ1-2	TRBV6-1	.	many	CASSERLSNSPYGYTF	TGTGCCAGCAGTGAAAGGCTGTCGAACAGCCCCTATGGCTACACCTTC